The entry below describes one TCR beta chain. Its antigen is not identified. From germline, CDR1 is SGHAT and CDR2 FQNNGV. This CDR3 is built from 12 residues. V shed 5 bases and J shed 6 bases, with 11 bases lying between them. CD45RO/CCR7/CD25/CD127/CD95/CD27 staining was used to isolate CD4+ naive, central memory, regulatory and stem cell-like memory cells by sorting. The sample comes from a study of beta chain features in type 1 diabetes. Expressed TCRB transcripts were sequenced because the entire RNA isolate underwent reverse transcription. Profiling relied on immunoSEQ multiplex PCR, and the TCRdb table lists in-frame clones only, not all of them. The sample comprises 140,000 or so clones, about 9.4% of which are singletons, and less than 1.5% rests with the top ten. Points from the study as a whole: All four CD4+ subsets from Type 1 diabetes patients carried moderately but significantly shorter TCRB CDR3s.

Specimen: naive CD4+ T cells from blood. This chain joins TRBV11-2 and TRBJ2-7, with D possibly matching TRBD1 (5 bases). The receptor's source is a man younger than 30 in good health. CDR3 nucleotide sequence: TGTGCCAGCAGCCCACCCCAGGGCGAGCAGTACTTC. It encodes CASSPPQGEQYF.